The next 28 T cell receptor beta chains were all read from a single sample in a study of tumor-infiltrating lymphocytes in oesophageal squamous cell carcinoma. MiXCR, applied by TCRdb to the PCR reads, yields one record per CDR3 protein. The data hold tens of thousands of distinct CDR3 sequences, with roughly two fifths observed a single time. The sequencing input was esophageal tumor tissue. The receptor source for this set is a male donor with esophageal squamous cell carcinoma.

This clonotype was seen repeatedly, ten times or more. The rearrangement uses TRBV2 and TRBJ1-3; D is undetermined. The germline V and J ends were trimmed by 9 bases and 4 bases, with 7 bases remaining between them. The length of the CDR3 is 11 residues. Looked up from germline, CDR1 is SNHLY and CDR2 is FYNNEI. CDR3 sequence reads: CARNEGNTIYF. CDR3 bases: TGTGCCAGAAATGAAGGAAACACCATATATTTT.

The chain uses TRBV3-1 and TRBJ1-4; 9 bases are shared with TRBD1. Germline assignment: CDR1 LGHDT and CDR2 YNNKEL (reference sequence). After removal of 6 bases from V and 11 bases from J, the junction contained 10 bases not matched to a gene. This CDR3 contains 14 residues. The CDR3 region is CASSQQGAPLKLFF. The CDR3 DNA is TGTGCCAGCAGTCAACAGGGGGCGCCGTTGAAACTGTTTTTT.

The gene calls are TRBV6-9 and TRBJ1-2; D may be TRBD1 (5 bases). The ends were cut back, 3 bases at V and 2 bases at J, with 13 bases in the middle. The CDR3 length is 15 residues. Germline V gene sequence: CDR1 MNHGY, CDR2 SVAAGI. CDR3: CASSYVWGGNYGYTF. The CDR3 bases are TGTGCCAGCAGTTACGTGTGGGGGGGGAACTATGGCTACACCTTC.

The chain combines TRBV10-2 with TRBJ2-3; 8 nucleotides match TRBD2. The DNA matches TRBJ2-1 better at its end, which makes the J call doubtful. CDR3 size: 13 residues. Germline V lookup: CDR1 WSHSY, CDR2 SAAADI. CDR3 region: CATRTSQADTQFF. The DNA for the CDR3 is TGCGCCACCCGGACTAGCCAAGCAGATACGCAGTTCTTC.

With regard to this clonotype: Since the CDR3 does not end with the conserved phenylalanine or tryptophan, this likely comes from a read error. No DNA is shown, since the ends of the CDR3 on it are uncertain; the CDR3 is the one TCRdb lists. The chain uses TRBV7-2 and TRBJ1-1. The CDR3 length is 20 residues, termini included. CDR1 is SGHTA and CDR2 is FQGNSA in the germline V gene. Here the CDR3 reads CASSSGGREGSPTTSSSSGQ.

This clonotype has just a few counts. The CDR3 spells CASSALVGGHTGELFF. CDR3 nucleotide sequence: TGTGCCAGCAGTGCCCTGGTGGGAGGGCACACCGGGGAGCTGTTTTTT. This rearrangement joins TRBV6-1 to TRBJ2-2, with 7 bases aligning to TRBD2. The V and J ends lost 4 bases and 3 bases, in that order; junction bases with no gene match: 8. Germline V CDR1 and CDR2: MNHNS, SASEGT. CDR3 size: 16 residues.

In this sample, this clonotype turned up many times. The CDR3 region is CASSRGGAGAADTQYF. CDR3 in DNA: TGCGCCAGCAGCCGCGGGGGAGCGGGAGCTGCGGATACGCAGTATTTT. The genes are TRBV5-1 and TRBJ2-3; 8 bases align to TRBD2. Per the germline V gene, CDR1 is SGHRS and CDR2 is YFSETQ. This CDR3 comprises 16 residues. Trimming at V came to 4 bases and at J to 6 bases, leaving 13 bases not matched to a gene. Looking up the rest from reference TRBV5-1 and TRBJ2-3 gives the full variable domain: KAGVTQTPRYLIKTRGQQVTLSCSPISGHRSVSWYQQTPGQGLQFLFEYFSETQRNKGNFPGRFSGRQFSNSRSEMNVSTLELGDSALYLCASSRGGAGAADTQYFGPGTRLTVL.

This clonotype was observed at least ten times. The chain combines TRBV5-4 with TRBJ2-7; 8 nucleotides match TRBD2. The trim removed 3 bases at V and 7 bases at J, leaving 6 bases unmatched. Germline CDR1 SGHNT, CDR2 YYREEE (reference sequence). This CDR3 is built from 13 residues. CDR3 residues: CASSSGLDGEQYF. The CDR3 nucleotides read TGTGCCAGCAGCTCGGGACTAGATGGGGAGCAGTACTTC.

This clonotype was picked up many times. A read error may account for a junction end that differs from germline. The rearrangement joins TRBV10-2 to TRBJ2-7; D is perhaps TRBD1 (6 bases). Germline V CDR1 and CDR2: WSHSY, SAAADI. This CDR3 region has 12 residues. In DNA, the CDR3 is TGTGCCAGCAGGGACAACTCCTACGAGCAGTACTTC. Protein: CASRDNSYEQYF.

This clonotype occurred a few times. Germline and junction disagree at one end, which may indicate a read error. The rearrangement uses TRBV7-6 and TRBJ2-5, with 7 bases matching TRBD2. The CDR3 consists of 14 residues. CDR1 is SGHVS, CDR2 FNYEAQ, per germline. The CDR3 spells CASSLGAGQETQYF. The CDR3 region has the DNA TGTGCTAGCAGCTTAGGAGCGGGGCAAGAGACCCAGTACTTC.

Comment on this clonotype: This may come from a read error, since a much larger clone is one base off. V is TRBV5-4 and J is TRBJ2-7; 11 positions agree with TRBD2. The V and J ends lost 9 bases and 7 bases, in that order; junction bases with no gene match: 15. The germline V gene has CDR1 SGHNT and CDR2 YYREEE (reference sequence). The CDR3 loop spans 15 amino acids. In DNA, the CDR3 is TGTGCCACCCAAACGGGACTAGCGGAATACAATGAGCAGTACTTC. It specifies CATQTGLAEYNEQYF.

This clonotype appeared many times. V and J are TRBV12-3 or TRBV12-4 and TRBJ1-6, with 7 bases matching TRBD1. V shed 4 bases, J shed 7 bases, and the junction held 1 base outside the gene matches. The CDR3 contains 13 residues. CDR3 region: CASSSGQNSPLHF. The DNA for the CDR3 is TGTGCCAGCAGTTCGGGACAGAATTCACCCCTCCACTTT.

This sequence joins TRBV7-2 and TRBJ2-5; no clear D. The J call is in doubt because the DNA end fits TRBJ2-1 better. The length of the CDR3 is 16 residues. Germline V lookup: CDR1 SGHTA, CDR2 FQGNSA. CDR3 in DNA: TGTGCCAGCAGCCAGGTTTGGAGCTCACGGTACAATGAGCAGTTCTTC. This sequence encodes CASSQVWSSRYNEQFF.

By its share, this clonotype is medium-sized (0.01 to 0.1%). The genes are TRBV7-3 and TRBJ2-1, with 16 bases aligning to TRBD2. V lost 5 bases, J lost 7 bases, and 14 bases stayed unmatched. The CDR3 contains 19 residues. The V gene's germline CDR1 is SGHTA and CDR2 FQGTGA. Here the CDR3 DNA reads TGTGCCAGCAGCCCGAAAGGGACTAGCGGGGGGGCTACGTGGAATGAGCAGTTCTTC. Protein: CASSPKGTSGGATWNEQFF.

Turning to this clonotype: A clone one base away is much larger, so this may be a read error. The CDR3 end shows no conserved phenylalanine or tryptophan, and so a read error is likely. V gene TRBV18 combines with J gene TRBJ2-1, with 10 bases aligning to TRBD1. Trimming at V came to 0 bases and at J to 10 bases, leaving 6 bases not matched to a gene. Germline values: CDR1 KGHSH, CDR2 LQKENI. The CDR3 is 15 amino acids. The CDR3 reads CASSPPGTGEDEQFS. CDR3 coding DNA: TGTGCCAGCTCACCACCAGGGACAGGGGAAGACGAGCAGTTCTCC.

This clonotype appeared a few times. V gene TRBV7-3 combines with J gene TRBJ2-6; D remains unclear. The CDR3 has 14 amino acids. Trimming shortened V by 4 bases and J by 2 bases, and 6 bases separated the two germline ends. CDR1 and CDR2 (germline): SGHTA, FQGTGA. The CDR3: CASSSSPGANVLTF. CDR3 DNA: TGTGCCAGCAGCTCTTCCCCTGGGGCCAACGTCCTGACTTTC.

V gene TRBV28 combines with J gene TRBJ2-4, with D tentatively TRBD1 (7 bases). The germline gives CDR1 MDHEN, CDR2 SYDVKM. CDR3 length equals 12 residues. V lost 5 bases, J lost 16 bases, and 18 bases lay in between. The CDR3 sequence is CASSPHRQGGYF. The CDR3 DNA follows: TGTGCCAGCAGTCCACACCGACAGGGAGGTTACTTC.

The genes are TRBV6-1 and TRBJ2-1; 7 nucleotides agree with TRBD2. Germline lookup yields CDR1 MNHNS and CDR2 SASEGT. The CDR3 has 12 amino acids. Trimming cost V 5 bases and J 12 bases; bases outside gene matches: 7. The CDR3 DNA follows: TGTGCCAGCAGTAAACGGGGGGATACGCAGTTCTTC. This gives the protein CASSKRGDTQFF.

This clonotype came up many times. This may arise from a read error, as a much more abundant clone is one base away. The chain employs TRBV6-1 and TRBJ2-1; 7 positions agree with TRBD1. TRBJ2-7 explains the end of the DNA better; the J call may be wrong. CDR1 MNHNS and CDR2 SASEGT come from the germline V gene. The CDR3 spans 14 residues. This CDR3 reads CASNGDSSYNEQYF. CDR3 in DNA: TGTGCCAGCAACGGGGACAGCTCCTACAATGAGCAGTACTTC.

About this clonotype: No conserved phenylalanine or tryptophan is present at the end of the CDR3, so a read error is the likely explanation. The DNA is left out, because the CDR3 cannot be placed on it with certainty; the CDR3 is given as TCRdb lists it. The rearrangement uses TRBV10-3 and TRBJ2-1; the table's D call TRBD1 went unverified against the DNA. Germline loops: CDR1 ENHRY, CDR2 SYGVKD. The CDR3 length equals 14 residues, ends included. CDR3 sequence reads: CAISEPGEGYTFGS.

This clonotype was seen only a few times. The V and J genes are TRBV28 and TRBJ2-3, with 9 positions matching TRBD2. Trimming cost V 6 bases and J 14 bases; bases outside gene matches: 24. The CDR3 covers 17 residues. The germline V gene encodes CDR1 MDHEN and CDR2 SYDVKM. CDR3 sequence: CASSPAGASGVTGELYF. CDR3 coding DNA: TGTGCCAGCAGCCCCGCCGGGGCTAGCGGGGTCACCGGGGAGCTGTATTTT. Variable domain in full (rest from reference TRBV28 and TRBJ2-3): DVKVTQSSRYLVKRTGEKVFLECVQDMDHENMFWYRQDPGLGLRLIYFSYDVKMKEKGDIPEGYSVSREKKERFSLILESASTNQTSMYLCASSPAGASGVTGELYFGPGTRLTVL.

Turning to this clonotype: One end of the junction is discordant with germline, which a read error may explain. This chain joins TRBV6-5 and TRBJ2-1; perhaps TRBD2 as D (6 bases). The DNA end lines up better with TRBJ2-7; the J call may be wrong. The germline CDR1 and CDR2 sequences are MNHEY and SVGAGI. This CDR3 has 15 residues. DNA of the CDR3: TGTGCCAGCAGTGACCTGGGACTGACATTGGACGAACAGTACTTC. It translates to CASSDLGLTLDEQYF.

This clonotype was seen ten or more times. The chain links TRBV7-9 to TRBJ1-2; 8 bases are a match to TRBD1. The CDR3 is made up of 15 amino acids. Trimming removed 6 bases from V and 1 base from J; junction bases left unmatched: 7. Germline CDR1 reads SEHNR; CDR2 reads FQNEAQ (reference sequence). The CDR3 region is CASRGRDRYNYGYTF. The DNA of the CDR3 is TGTGCCAGCAGGGGCCGGGACAGGTATAACTATGGCTACACCTTC.

Note on this clonotype: Here the CDR3 omits its conserved ending phenylalanine or tryptophan, so a read error is the likely source. The limits of the CDR3 on the DNA are not certain, so only TCRdb's listed CDR3 is given. V gene TRBV27 combines with J gene TRBJ2-7; the D call in the table, TRBD2, was not verified against the DNA. Germline CDR1 MNHEY, CDR2 SMNVEV (reference sequence). The CDR3 extends over 16 residues, inclusive of both ends. This chain's CDR3 is CASSFQGPNYGYTFGS.

Comment on this clonotype: A single base separates this from a much larger clone, so it may be a read error. The rearrangement joins TRBV29-1 to TRBJ2-7; no firm D call. Germline-derived CDR1 and CDR2 are SQVTM and ANQGSEA. V was trimmed by 3 bases and J by 6 bases, leaving 15 bases between them. The CDR3 runs 13 residues. CDR3 region: CSVDLNRAIEQYF. CDR3 DNA: TGCAGCGTTGATCTCAACCGTGCTATCGAGCAGTACTTC.

By share, this clonotype ranks as medium-sized (0.01 to 0.1%). The chain is built from TRBV6-6 and TRBJ2-1; D is uncertain. Germline CDR1 MNHNY, CDR2 SVGAGI (reference sequence). Between the trimmed V and J ends, which lost 0 bases and 5 bases, there was a span of 11 bases. The CDR3 is 15 amino acids. Written as DNA, the CDR3 is TGTGCCAGCAGTTACTCGAGCAGGAGAGACAATGAGCAGTTCTTC. This codes for CASSYSSRRDNEQFF.

This clonotype was observed many times. This chain uses TRBV5-5 with TRBJ2-1; D unclear. Germline CDR1 and CDR2: SGHKS and YYEKEE (reference sequence). The CDR3 length is 17 residues. V was cut by 0 bases and J by 5 bases, with 18 bases left in between. The CDR3 loop reads CASSLEWGRVVHNEQFF. For the CDR3, the DNA is TGTGCCAGCAGCTTGGAATGGGGAAGGGTAGTACACAATGAGCAGTTCTTC.

Ten or more counts support this clonotype. The genes are TRBV5-4 and TRBJ2-1, with 11 bases aligning to TRBD2. With 9 bases clipped from V and 4 bases from J, the junction kept 9 bases outside the gene matches. The CDR3 spans 15 residues. Germline assignment: CDR1 SGHNT and CDR2 YYREEE (reference sequence). The chain's CDR3 is CATQTGLAEYNEQFF. The CDR3 DNA reads TGTGCCACCCAAACGGGACTAGCGGAATACAATGAGCAGTTCTTC.